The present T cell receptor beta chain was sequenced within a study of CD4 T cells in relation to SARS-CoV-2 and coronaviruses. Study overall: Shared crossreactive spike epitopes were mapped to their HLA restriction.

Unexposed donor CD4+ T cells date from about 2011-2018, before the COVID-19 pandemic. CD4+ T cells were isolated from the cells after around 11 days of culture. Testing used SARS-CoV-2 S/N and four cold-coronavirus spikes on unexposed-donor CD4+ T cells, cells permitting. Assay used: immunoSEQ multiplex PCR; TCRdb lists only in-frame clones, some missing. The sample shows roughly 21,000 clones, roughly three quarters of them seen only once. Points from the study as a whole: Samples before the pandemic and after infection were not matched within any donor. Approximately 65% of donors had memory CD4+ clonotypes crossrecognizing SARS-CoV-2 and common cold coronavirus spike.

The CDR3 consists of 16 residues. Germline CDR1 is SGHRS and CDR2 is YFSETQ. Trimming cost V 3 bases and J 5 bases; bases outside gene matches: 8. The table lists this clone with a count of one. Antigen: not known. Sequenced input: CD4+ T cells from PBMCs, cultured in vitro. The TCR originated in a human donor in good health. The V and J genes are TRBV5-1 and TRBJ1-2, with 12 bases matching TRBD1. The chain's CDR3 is CASSSGTGGDLYGYTF. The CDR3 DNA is TGCGCCAGCAGCTCCGGGACAGGGGGCGATTTATATGGCTACACCTTC.